This T cell receptor (beta chain) was recovered during a study of prognosis after radiotherapy for stage I lung cancer. General study points: Lower Shannon entropy values were found after stereotactic body radiation therapy in patients who developed distant metastases.

This clonotype came up many times. Its antigen remains unknown. V was shortened by 4 bases and J by 1 base, with 13 bases between the two germline ends. CDR1 is SNHLY and CDR2 is FYNNEI in the germline V gene. This CDR3 region has 15 residues. With two-round multiplex PCR, TCR beta CDR3 sequences were amplified from genomic DNA. Initially, in first-round PCR, primers specific to each TRBV and TRBJ gene were used. TCRdb processed the multiplex PCR reads anew with MiXCR; each CDR3 protein has one entry. The sample lists about 23,000 distinct CDR3 sequences, under 45% seen once, with about 33% in the top ten.

The clonotype comes from a donor over 45 with non-small cell lung cancer. The chain recombines TRBV2 with TRBJ1-2; maybe TRBD1 (5 bases). The sequences come from PBMCs, collected before or after stereotactic body radiation therapy (not recorded which). CDR3 amino acids: CASSVGRGRNYGYTF. The CDR3 bases are TGTGCCAGCAGTGTAGGGCGGGGCCGTAACTATGGCTACACCTTC.